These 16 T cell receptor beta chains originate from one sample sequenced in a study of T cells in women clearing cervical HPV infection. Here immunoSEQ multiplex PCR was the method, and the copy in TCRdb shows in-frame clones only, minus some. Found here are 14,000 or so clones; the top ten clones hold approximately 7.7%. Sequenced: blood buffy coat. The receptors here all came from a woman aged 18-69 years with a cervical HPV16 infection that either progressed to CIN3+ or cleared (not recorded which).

CDR3 bases read: TGTGCCAGTAGTCCCGCCAGGGGCCAGGCTGGGGCCAACGTC. Amino acids: CASSPARGQAGANV. The full CDR3 protein is CASSPARGQAGANVLTF. The chain recombines TRBV19 with TRBJ2-6; a possible D gene is TRBD1 (6 bases). The read finishes 3 residues shy of the CDR3 end, and the germline J gene is used to complete it. Trimming took 5 bases from V and 2 from J, leaving 16 bases between them. The CDR3 is made up of 17 amino acids. CDR1 LNHDA and CDR2 SQIVND come from the germline V gene (reference sequence).

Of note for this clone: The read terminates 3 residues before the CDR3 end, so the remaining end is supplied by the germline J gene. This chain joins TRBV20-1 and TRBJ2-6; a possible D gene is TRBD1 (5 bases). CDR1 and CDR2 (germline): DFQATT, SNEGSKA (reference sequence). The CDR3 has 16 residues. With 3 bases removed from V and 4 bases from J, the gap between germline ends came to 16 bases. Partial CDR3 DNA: TGCAGTGCTAGTCGTCGGCAGGGAAAAGGGGCCAACGTC. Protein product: CSASRRQGKGANV. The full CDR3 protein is CSASRRQGKGANVLTF.

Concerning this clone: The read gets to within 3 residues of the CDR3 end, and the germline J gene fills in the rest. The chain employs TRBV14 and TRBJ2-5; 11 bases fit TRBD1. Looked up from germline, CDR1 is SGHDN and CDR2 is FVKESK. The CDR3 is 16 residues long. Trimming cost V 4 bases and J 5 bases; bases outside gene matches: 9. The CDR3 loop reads CASSPMTGTGGETQYF. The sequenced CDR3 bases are TGTGCCAGCAGCCCGATGACCGGGACAGGGGGGGAGACC.

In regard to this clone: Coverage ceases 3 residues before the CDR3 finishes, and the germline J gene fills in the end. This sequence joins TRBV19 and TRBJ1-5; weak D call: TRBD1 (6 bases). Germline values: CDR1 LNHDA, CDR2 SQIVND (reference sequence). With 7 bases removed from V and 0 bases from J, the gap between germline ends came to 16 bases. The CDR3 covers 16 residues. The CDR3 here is CASKFIHRASNQPQHF. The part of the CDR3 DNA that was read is TGTGCCAGTAAATTCATCCACAGGGCTAGCAATCAGCCC. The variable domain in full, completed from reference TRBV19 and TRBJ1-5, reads DGGITQSPKYLFRKEGQNVTLSCEQNLNHDAMYWYRQDPGQGLRLIYYSQIVNDFQKGDIAEGYSVSREKKESFPLTVTSAQKNPTAFYLCASKFIHRASNQPQHFGDGTRLSIL.

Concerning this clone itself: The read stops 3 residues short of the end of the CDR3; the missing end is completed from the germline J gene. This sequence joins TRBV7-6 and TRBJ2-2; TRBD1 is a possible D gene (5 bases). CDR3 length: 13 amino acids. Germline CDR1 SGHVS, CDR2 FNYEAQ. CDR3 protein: CASQGSGANVLFF. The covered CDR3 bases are TGTGCCAGCCAGGGCTCTGGGGCCAACGTG.

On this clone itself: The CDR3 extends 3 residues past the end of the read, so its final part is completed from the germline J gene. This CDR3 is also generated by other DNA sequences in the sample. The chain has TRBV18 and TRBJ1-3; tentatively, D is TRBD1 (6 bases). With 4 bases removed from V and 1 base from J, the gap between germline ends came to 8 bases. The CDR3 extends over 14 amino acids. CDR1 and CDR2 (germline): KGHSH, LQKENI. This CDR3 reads CASSLGQSGNTIYF. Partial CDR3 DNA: TGTGCCAGCTCACTCGGACAGTCTGGAAACACC.

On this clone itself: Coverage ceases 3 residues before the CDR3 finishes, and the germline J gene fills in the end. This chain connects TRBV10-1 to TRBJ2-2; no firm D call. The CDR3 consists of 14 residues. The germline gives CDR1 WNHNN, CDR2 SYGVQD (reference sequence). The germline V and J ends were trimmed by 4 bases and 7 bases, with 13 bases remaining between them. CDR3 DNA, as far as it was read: TGCGCCAGCAGTGCGGGTTCGGTTCGCGGGGAG. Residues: CASSAGSVRGE. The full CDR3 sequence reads CASSAGSVRGELFF.

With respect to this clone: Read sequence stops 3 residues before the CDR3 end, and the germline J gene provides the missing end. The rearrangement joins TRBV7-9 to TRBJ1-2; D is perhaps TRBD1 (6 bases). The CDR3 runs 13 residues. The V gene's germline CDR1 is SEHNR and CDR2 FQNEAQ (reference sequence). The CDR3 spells CASSLGQDVDYTF. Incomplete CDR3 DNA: TGTGCCAGCAGCTTGGGACAAGACGTGGAC.

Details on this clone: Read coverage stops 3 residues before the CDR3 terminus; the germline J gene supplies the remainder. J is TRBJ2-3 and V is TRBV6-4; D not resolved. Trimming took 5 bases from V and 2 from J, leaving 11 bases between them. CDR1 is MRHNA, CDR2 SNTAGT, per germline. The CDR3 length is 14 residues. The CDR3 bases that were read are TGTGCCAGCAGTCCTTCAGCGAACACAGATACG. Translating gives CASSPSANTDT. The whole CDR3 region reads CASSPSANTDTQYF.

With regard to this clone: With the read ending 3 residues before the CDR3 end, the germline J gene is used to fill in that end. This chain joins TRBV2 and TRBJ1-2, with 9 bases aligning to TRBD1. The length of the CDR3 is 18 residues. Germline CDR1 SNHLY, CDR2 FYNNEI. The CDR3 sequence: CASSEAPPSTGGAYDYTF. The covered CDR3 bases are TGTGCCAGCAGTGAAGCGCCTCCTTCTACAGGGGGCGCCTACGAC.

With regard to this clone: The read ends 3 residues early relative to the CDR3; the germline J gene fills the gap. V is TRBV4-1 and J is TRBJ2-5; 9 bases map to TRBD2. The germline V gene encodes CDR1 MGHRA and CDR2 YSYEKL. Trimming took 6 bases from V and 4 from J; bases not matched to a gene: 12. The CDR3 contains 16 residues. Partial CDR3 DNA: TGCGCCAGCAGTCCCAGTAGCGGGAGATGGGGAGAGACC. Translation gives CASSPSSGRWGET. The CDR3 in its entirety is CASSPSSGRWGETQYF.

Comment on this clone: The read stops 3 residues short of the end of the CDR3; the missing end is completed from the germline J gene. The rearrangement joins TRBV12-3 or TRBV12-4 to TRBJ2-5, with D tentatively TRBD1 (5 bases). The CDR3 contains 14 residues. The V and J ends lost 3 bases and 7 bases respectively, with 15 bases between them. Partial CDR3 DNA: TGTGCCAGCAGTTTTGGTTCAGGGTTTGGGACC. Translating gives CASSFGSGFGT. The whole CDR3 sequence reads CASSFGSGFGTQYF.

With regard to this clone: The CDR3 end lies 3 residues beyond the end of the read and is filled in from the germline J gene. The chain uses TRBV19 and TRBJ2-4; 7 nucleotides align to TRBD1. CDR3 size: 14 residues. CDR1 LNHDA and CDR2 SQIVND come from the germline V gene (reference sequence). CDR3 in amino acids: CASSPGTVVYGQYF. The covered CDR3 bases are TGTGCCAGTAGTCCCGGGACAGTGGTCTATGGT.

Partial CDR3 DNA: TGTGCCAGCAGTGAAGACGGGACAGGGCCCATC. Translating gives CASSEDGTGPI. The full-length CDR3 reads as CASSEDGTGPIYTF. The chain has TRBV2 and TRBJ1-2, with TRBD1 identical over 9 bases. The CDR3 goes on 3 residues after the read ends, and that part is filled in from the germline J gene. Germline lookup yields CDR1 SNHLY and CDR2 FYNNEI. The CDR3 is 14 amino acids.

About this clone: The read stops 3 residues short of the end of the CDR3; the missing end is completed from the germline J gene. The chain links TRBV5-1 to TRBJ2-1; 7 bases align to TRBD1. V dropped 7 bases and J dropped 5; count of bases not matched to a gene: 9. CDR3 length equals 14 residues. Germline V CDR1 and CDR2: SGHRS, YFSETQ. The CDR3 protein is CASRPTGIDNEQFF. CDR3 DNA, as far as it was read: TGCGCCAGCCGACCGACAGGGATCGACAATGAG. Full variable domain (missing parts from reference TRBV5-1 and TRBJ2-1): KAGVTQTPRYLIKTRGQQVTLSCSPISGHRSVSWYQQTPGQGLQFLFEYFSETQRNKGNFPGRFSGRQFSNSRSEMNVSTLELGDSALYLCASRPTGIDNEQFFGPGTRLTVL.

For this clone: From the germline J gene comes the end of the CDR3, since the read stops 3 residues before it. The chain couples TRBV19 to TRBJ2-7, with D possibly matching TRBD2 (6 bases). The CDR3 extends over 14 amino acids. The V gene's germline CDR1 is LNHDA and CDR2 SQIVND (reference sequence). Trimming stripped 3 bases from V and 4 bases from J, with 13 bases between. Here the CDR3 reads CASSMGLANYEQYF. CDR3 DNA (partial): TGTGCCAGTAGTATGGGGCTAGCGAATTACGAG.